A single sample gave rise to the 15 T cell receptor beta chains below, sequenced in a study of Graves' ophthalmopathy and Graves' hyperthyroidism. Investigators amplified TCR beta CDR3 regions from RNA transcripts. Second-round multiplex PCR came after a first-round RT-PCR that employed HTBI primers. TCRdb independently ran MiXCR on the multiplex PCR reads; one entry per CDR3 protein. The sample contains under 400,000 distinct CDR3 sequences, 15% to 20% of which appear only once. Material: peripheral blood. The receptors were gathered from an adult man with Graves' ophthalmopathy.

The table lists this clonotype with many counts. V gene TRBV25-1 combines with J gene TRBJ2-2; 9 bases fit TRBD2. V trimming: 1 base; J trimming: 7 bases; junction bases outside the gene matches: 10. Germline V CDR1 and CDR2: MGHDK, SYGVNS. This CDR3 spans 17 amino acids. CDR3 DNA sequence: TGTGCCAGCAGTGAATTGAGCGCGGGAGGGCCGAACGGGGAGCTGTTTTTT. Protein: CASSELSAGGPNGELFF. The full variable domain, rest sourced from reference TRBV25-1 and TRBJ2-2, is EADIYQTPRYLVIGTGKKITLECSQTMGHDKMYWYQQDPGMELHLIHYSYGVNSTEKGDLSSESTVSRIRTEHFPLTLESARPSHTSQYLCASSELSAGGPNGELFFGEGSRLTVL.

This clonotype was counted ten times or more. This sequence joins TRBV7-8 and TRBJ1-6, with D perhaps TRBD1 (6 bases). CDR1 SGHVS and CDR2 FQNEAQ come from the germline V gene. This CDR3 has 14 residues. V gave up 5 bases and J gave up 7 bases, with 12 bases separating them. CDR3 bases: TGTGCCAGCAGCGGCGGGACACTCAATTCACCCCTCCACTTT. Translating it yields CASSGGTLNSPLHF.

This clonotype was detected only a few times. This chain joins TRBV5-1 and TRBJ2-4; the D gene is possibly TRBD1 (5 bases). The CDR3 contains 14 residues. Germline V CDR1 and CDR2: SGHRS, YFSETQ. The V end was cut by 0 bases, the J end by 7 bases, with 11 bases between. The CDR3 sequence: CASSLEGLRNIQYF. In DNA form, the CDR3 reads TGCGCCAGCAGCTTGGAGGGGTTGAGGAACATTCAGTACTTC.

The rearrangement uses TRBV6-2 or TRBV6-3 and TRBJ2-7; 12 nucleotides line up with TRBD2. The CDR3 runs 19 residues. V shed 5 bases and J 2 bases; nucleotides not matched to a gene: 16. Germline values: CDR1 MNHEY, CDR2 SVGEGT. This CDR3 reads CASSPLQILAGGVPYEQYF. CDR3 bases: TGTGCCAGCAGTCCACTTCAGATCCTAGCGGGAGGGGTCCCCTACGAGCAGTACTTC.

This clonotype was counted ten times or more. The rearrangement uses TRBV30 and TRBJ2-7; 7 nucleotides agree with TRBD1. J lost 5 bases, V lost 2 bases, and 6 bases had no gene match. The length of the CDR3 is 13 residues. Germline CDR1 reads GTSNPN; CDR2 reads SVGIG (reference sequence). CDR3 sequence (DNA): TGTGCCTGGAGTTTCGACAGGGAGAACGAGCAGTACTTC. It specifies CAWSFDRENEQYF.

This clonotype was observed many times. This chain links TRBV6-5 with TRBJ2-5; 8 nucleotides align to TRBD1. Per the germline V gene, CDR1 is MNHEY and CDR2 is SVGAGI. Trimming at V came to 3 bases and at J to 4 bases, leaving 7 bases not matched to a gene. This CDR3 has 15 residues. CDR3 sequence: CASSYQGAPRETQYF. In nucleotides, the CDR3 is TGTGCCAGCAGTTATCAGGGGGCGCCCCGAGAGACCCAGTACTTC.

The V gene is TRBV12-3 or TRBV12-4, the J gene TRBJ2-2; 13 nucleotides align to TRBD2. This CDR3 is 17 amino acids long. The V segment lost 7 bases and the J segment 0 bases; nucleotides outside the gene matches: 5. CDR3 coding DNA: TGTGCCAGCACACTAGCGGGAGGGCCCTCGAACACCGGGGAGCTGTTTTTT. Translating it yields CASTLAGGPSNTGELFF.

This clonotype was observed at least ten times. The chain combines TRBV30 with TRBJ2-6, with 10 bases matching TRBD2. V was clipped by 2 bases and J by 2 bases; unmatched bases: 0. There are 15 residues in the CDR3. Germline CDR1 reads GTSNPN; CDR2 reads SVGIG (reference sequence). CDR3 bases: TGTGCCTGGAGTCTAGCGGGAGCTGGGGCCAACGTCCTGACTTTC. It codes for CAWSLAGAGANVLTF.

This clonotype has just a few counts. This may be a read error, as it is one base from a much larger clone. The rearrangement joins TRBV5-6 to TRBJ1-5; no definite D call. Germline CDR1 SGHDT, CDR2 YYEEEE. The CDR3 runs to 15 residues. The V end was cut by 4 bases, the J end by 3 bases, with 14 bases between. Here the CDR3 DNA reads TGTGCCAGCAGCCTCCGGGCGGTTATCAATCAGCCCCAGCATTTT. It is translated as CASSLRAVINQPQHF. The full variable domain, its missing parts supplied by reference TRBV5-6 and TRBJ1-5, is DAGVTQSPTHLIKTRGQQVTLRCSPKSGHDTVSWYQQALGQGPQFIFQYYEEEERQRGNFPDRFSGHQFPNYSSELNVNALLLGDSALYLCASSLRAVINQPQHFGDGTRLSIL.

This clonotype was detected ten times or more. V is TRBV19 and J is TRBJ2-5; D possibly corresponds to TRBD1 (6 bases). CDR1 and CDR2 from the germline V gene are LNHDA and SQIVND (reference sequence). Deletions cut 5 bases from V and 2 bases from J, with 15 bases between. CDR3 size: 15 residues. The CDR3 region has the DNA TGTGCCAGTAGTCCTACAGGACAGAATCAAGAGACCCAGTACTTC. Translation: CASSPTGQNQETQYF.

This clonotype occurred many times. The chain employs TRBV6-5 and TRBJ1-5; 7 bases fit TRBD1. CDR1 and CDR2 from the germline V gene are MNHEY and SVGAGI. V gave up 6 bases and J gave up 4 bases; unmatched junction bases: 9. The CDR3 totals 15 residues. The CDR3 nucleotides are TGTGCCAGCAGGGTCGGGACAGCGTCGAATCAGCCCCAGCATTTT. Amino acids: CASRVGTASNQPQHF.

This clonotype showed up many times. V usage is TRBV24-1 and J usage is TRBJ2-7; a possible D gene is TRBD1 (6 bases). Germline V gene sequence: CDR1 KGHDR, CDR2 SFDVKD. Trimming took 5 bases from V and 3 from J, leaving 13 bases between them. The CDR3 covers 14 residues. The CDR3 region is CATSVEDSHYEQYF. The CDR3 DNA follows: TGTGCCACCAGTGTGGAGGACAGTCACTACGAGCAGTACTTC.

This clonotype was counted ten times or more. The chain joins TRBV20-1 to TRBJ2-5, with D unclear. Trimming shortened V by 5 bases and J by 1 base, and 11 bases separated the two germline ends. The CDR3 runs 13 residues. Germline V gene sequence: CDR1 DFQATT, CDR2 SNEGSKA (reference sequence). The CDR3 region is CSARSSPQETQYF. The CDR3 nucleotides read TGCAGTGCTCGAAGTAGCCCCCAAGAGACCCAGTACTTC.

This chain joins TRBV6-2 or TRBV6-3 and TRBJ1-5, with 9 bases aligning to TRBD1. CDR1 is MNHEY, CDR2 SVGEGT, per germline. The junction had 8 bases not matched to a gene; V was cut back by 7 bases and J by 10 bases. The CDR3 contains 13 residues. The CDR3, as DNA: TGTGCCAGCAACCGGGACAGGGACTTACCCCAGCATTTT. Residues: CASNRDRDLPQHF.

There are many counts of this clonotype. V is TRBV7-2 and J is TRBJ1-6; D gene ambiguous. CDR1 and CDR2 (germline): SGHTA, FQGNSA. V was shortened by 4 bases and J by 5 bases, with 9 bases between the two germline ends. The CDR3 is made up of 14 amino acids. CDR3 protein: CASSSQGDNSPLHF. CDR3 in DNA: TGTGCCAGCAGCTCACAAGGTGATAATTCACCCCTCCACTTT.